This T cell receptor (beta chain) was recorded in a study of PD-1 blockade in classical Hodgkin lymphoma. Study results and caveats: While CD8+ TCR diversity did not rise significantly by C4D1, CD4+ TCR diversity did. The diversity seen at baseline in complete responders resembled that of newly diagnosed patients. Relapsed/refractory patients reportedly had the lowest baseline TCR diversity, below newly diagnosed patients, who were below healthy donors. The repertoire differences lack a defined cause, possibly disease activity or prior therapy.

This clone was counted a few times. The target antigen is unknown. Only in-frame clones appear in the TCRdb table, and some are missing; sequencing was by immunoSEQ multiplex PCR. The table includes approximately 10,000 clones, less than 80% detected once. The length of the CDR3 is 14 residues. Germline CDR1 MNHEY, CDR2 SVGAGI. Trimming pared 2 bases from V and 5 bases from J, leaving 9 bases between. Time point defined: cycle 4 day 1 (C4D1), after around six weeks of nivolumab. Relapses following autologous stem cell transplantation were seen in all patients, with brentuximab vedotin exposure varying. Investigators obtained CD8+ T cells from thawed PBMCs by magnetic negative selection.

This receptor was obtained from a human donor with classical Hodgkin lymphoma. The sample here was CD8+ T cells from blood, taken before the fourth cycle of nivolumab. This sequence joins TRBV6-5 and TRBJ2-2; tentatively, D is TRBD1 (6 bases). The CDR3 sequence: CASSYTQGTGELFF. CDR3 coding DNA: TGTGCCAGCAGTTACACTCAGGGGACCGGGGAGCTGTTTTTT.